The 15 T cell receptor beta chains below come from one sample, sequenced in a study of radiotherapy plus CTLA-4 blockade in lung cancer. The assay was immunoSEQ multiplex PCR, and TCRdb's table has in-frame clones only and misses some. The sample consists of over 100,000 clones, around 84% of them appearing once. The material was peripheral blood, obtained from a patient treated with radiotherapy plus ipilimumab. Receptors originate from a human donor with non-small cell lung cancer that progressed on radiotherapy plus ipilimumab. Some clones in this sample may be carry-over from other donors' samples.

The rearrangement joins TRBV11-2 to TRBJ2-2; a possible D gene is TRBD2 (5 bases). The length of the CDR3 is 18 residues. Trimming stripped 1 base from V and 5 bases from J, with 20 bases between. CDR1 and CDR2 (germline): SGHAT, FQNNGV. This CDR3 is CASSLGYPSSDWTGELFF. The CDR3 region has the DNA TGTGCCAGCAGCTTAGGATATCCCAGCTCGGACTGGACCGGGGAGCTGTTTTTT.

The rearrangement links TRBV19 to TRBJ2-2; 7 nucleotides line up with TRBD1. Germline CDR1 reads LNHDA; CDR2 reads SQIVND (reference sequence). This CDR3 contains 15 residues. V lost 4 bases, J lost 4 bases, and 6 bases stayed unmatched. CDR3 loop: CASSKDRPPTGELFF. The CDR3 nucleotides are TGTGCCAGTAGTAAGGACAGGCCCCCCACCGGGGAGCTGTTTTTT.

This rearrangement joins TRBV7-9 to TRBJ1-3, with a tentative D call TRBD1 (5 bases). Looked up from germline, CDR1 is SEHNR and CDR2 is FQNEAQ (reference sequence). This CDR3 is built from 13 residues. V lost 1 base, J lost 4 bases, and 5 bases lay in between. CDR3 sequence reads: CASSLGQGNTIYF. Written as DNA, the CDR3 is TGTGCCAGCAGCTTAGGACAGGGAAACACCATATATTTT.

The V call is TRBV7-6, the J call TRBJ1-5; D call uncertain. CDR1 SGHVS and CDR2 FNYEAQ come from the germline V gene. The CDR3 consists of 14 residues. V was pared by 1 base and J by 4 bases, with 8 bases between. The CDR3: CASSLGADNQPQHF. The CDR3 coding sequence is TGTGCCAGCAGCTTAGGGGCGGATAATCAGCCCCAGCATTTT.

CDR3 nucleotide sequence: TGTGCCAGCACGGATCAGGGGCACACCGGGGAGCTGTTTTTT. The encoded protein is CASTDQGHTGELFF. The gene calls are TRBV6-1 and TRBJ2-2; TRBD1 is a possible D gene (6 bases). CDR3 length equals 14 residues. The V end lost 7 bases, the J end lost 3 bases, and 12 bases lay between the germline ends. CDR1 is MNHNS, CDR2 SASEGT, per germline.

The chain uses TRBV7-9 and TRBJ2-3; possible D gene TRBD2, 5 bases. Per germline, CDR1 SEHNR and CDR2 FQNEAQ (reference sequence). This CDR3 comprises 16 residues. V dropped 1 base and J dropped 7 bases, with 18 bases sitting between them. The DNA of the CDR3 is TGTGCCAGCAGCTTAGGGACTCCCTCCACATTGCATACGCAGTATTTT. Residues: CASSLGTPSTLHTQYF.

This clone was seen once. V gene TRBV7-8 combines with J gene TRBJ2-2, with 9 bases fitting TRBD1. After removal of 9 bases from V and 4 bases from J, the junction contained 9 bases not matched to a gene. CDR3 size: 15 residues. CDR1 and CDR2 from the germline V gene are SGHVS and FQNEAQ. The CDR3 DNA reads TGTGCCAGTCTACCTCGGGACAGGGTCACCGGGGAGCTGTTTTTT. Residues: CASLPRDRVTGELFF.

The chain recombines TRBV5-4 with TRBJ2-1; 10 bases are shared with TRBD2. The length of the CDR3 is 16 residues. Trimming cost V 4 bases and J 8 bases; bases outside gene matches: 12. Germline CDR1 is SGHNT and CDR2 is YYREEE (reference sequence). The CDR3 DNA reads TGTGCCAGCAGCCACAAAGCGGGGGGGCAGCGGGATGAGCAGTTCTTC. Its translation is CASSHKAGGQRDEQFF.

This clone was seen once. The chain carries TRBV6-1 and TRBJ1-5; D might be TRBD1 (5 bases). Germline V gene sequence: CDR1 MNHNS, CDR2 SASEGT. Trimming left V 2 bases short and J 2 bases short, with 19 bases between. This CDR3 has 18 amino acids. The CDR3 DNA is TGTGCCAGCAGTGAATCTTGGGGTCAGGGTAAGGGCAATCAGCCCCAGCATTTT. Translating it yields CASSESWGQGKGNQPQHF.

The table lists this clone with a count of one. This rearrangement joins TRBV6-1 to TRBJ1-5; D gene unclear. The CDR3 extends over 13 amino acids. Germline loops: CDR1 MNHNS, CDR2 SASEGT. V lost 10 bases and J lost 10, with 20 bases in between. The CDR3 region has the DNA TGTGCCACCGCGGAATCAGGTTTGAGTCCCCAGCATTTT. Translation: CATAESGLSPQHF.

V gene TRBV9 combines with J gene TRBJ2-2, with 8 nucleotides matching TRBD2. In germline, CDR1 is SGDLS, CDR2 YYNGEE. The CDR3 loop spans 17 amino acids. V dropped 0 bases and J dropped 1; count of bases not matched to a gene: 5. The CDR3 DNA follows: TGTGCCAGCAGCGTAGTAATAGCGGGGTTGAACACCGGGGAGCTGTTTTTT. Amino acids: CASSVVIAGLNTGELFF.

The genes are TRBV6-1 and TRBJ1-3; a possible D gene is TRBD1 (6 bases). This CDR3 is 15 amino acids long. Germline V lookup: CDR1 MNHNS, CDR2 SASEGT. Trimming pared 5 bases from V and 0 bases from J, leaving 11 bases between. The CDR3 DNA sequence: TGTGCCAGCAGTCCAGGGGAACACTCTGGAAACACCATATATTTT. Residues: CASSPGEHSGNTIYF.

This clone was recorded only once. The chain has TRBV11-2 and TRBJ2-1; 10 bases map to TRBD1. Germline loops: CDR1 SGHAT, CDR2 FQNNGV. Germline trimming cut 5 bases from V and 2 bases from J; bases unmatched to any gene: 3. The CDR3 consists of 15 residues. CDR3 region: CASSRDRGTYNEQFF. Written as DNA, the CDR3 is TGTGCCAGCAGCCGGGACAGGGGTACCTACAATGAGCAGTTCTTC.

A few counts support this clone. The V call is TRBV10-3, the J call TRBJ2-7; D might be TRBD1 or TRBD2, each matching 5 bases. The V gene lost 4 bases and the J gene lost 2 bases, with 9 bases spanning the gap. CDR3 length: 13 residues. Germline V lookup: CDR1 ENHRY, CDR2 SYGVKD. The CDR3 DNA reads as TGTGCCATCAGTGTCGGGGCCACCTACGAGCAGTACTTC. This sequence encodes CAISVGATYEQYF.

The rearrangement uses TRBV28 and TRBJ1-1; D is perhaps TRBD1 (6 bases). Between the trimmed V and J ends, which lost 11 bases and 4 bases, there was a span of 11 bases. CDR3 size: 11 residues. Germline CDR1 and CDR2: MDHEN and SYDVKM. The CDR3 is CAVDSLTEAFF. The CDR3 bases are TGTGCCGTGGACAGTCTCACTGAAGCTTTCTTT.